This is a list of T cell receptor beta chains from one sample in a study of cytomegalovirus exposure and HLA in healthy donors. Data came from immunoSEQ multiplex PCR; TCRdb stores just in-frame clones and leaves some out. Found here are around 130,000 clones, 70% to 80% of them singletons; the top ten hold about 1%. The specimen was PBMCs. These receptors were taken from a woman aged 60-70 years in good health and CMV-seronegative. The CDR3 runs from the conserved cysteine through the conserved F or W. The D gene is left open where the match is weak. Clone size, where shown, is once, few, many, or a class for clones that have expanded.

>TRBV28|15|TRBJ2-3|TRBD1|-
CASSRQGLPTDTQYF
TGTGCCAGCAGTAGACAGGGGCTCCCCACAGATACGCAGTATTTT
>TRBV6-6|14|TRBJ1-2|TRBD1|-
CASSYSGTGSGYTF
TGTGCCAGCAGTTACTCGGGGACAGGGTCTGGCTACACCTTC
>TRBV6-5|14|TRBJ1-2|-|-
CASSYSRANYGYTF
TGTGCCAGCAGTTACTCGAGGGCCAACTATGGCTACACCTTC
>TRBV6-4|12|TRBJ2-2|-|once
CASAGNTGELFF
TGTGCCAGCGCGGGTAACACCGGGGAGCTGTTTTTT
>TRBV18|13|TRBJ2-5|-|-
CASSLKEQETQYF
TGTGCCAGCTCACTCAAAGAGCAAGAGACCCAGTACTTC
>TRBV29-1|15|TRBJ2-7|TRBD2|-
CSVETRGTSGYEQYF
TGCAGCGTTGAAACCCGAGGGACTAGCGGCTACGAGCAGTACTTC
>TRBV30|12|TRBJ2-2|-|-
CAWSSGIGELFF
TGTGCCTGGAGTAGCGGTATCGGGGAGCTGTTTTTT
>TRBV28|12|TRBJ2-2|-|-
CASRQRPGELFF
TGTGCCAGCAGACAGCGGCCCGGGGAGCTGTTTTTT
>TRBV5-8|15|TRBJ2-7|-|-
CASSLVRGASYEQCF
TGTGCCAGCAGCTTGGTTCGCGGGGCCTCCTACGAGCAGTGCTTC
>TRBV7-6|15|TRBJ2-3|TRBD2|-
CASSLGVSGGVTQYF
TGTGCCAGCAGCTTAGGGGTTAGCGGGGGAGTCACGCAGTATTTT
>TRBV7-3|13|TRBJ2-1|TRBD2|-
CASSPTSANEQFF
TGTGCCAGCAGCCCGACTAGCGCGAATGAGCAGTTCTTC
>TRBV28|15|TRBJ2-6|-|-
CASSRSTSGANVLTF
TGTGCCAGCAGTCGAAGCACCTCTGGGGCCAACGTCCTGACTTTC
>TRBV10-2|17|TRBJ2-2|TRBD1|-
CASSETRTGGGFGELFF
TGCGCCAGCAGTGAGACAAGGACAGGGGGCGGGTTCGGGGAGCTGTTTTTT
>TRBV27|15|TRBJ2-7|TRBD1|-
CASSPWDRDSYEQYF
TGTGCCAGCAGTCCTTGGGACAGGGACTCCTACGAGCAGTACTTC
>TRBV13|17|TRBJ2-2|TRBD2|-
CASSIPSGGAHTGELFF
TGTGCCAGCAGCATCCCCAGCGGGGGGGCTCACACCGGGGAGCTGTTTTTT
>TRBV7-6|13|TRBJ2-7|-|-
CASSLGRGYEQYF
TGTGCCAGCAGCTTAGGCAGGGGCTACGAGCAGTACTTC
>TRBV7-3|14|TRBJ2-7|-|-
CASSLIPISGEQYF
TGTGCCAGCAGCTTAATTCCGATTTCGGGTGAGCAGTACTTC
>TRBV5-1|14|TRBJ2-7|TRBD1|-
CASSLSGQGPEQYF
TGCGCCAGCAGCTTGAGTGGACAGGGGCCCGAGCAGTACTTC
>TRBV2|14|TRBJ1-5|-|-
CASSWRDSNQPQHF
TGTGCCAGCAGTTGGAGGGATAGCAATCAGCCCCAGCATTTT
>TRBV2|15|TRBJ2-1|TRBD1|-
CASNPQGAPRNEQFF
TGTGCCAGCAACCCACAGGGGGCCCCCCGCAATGAGCAGTTCTTC
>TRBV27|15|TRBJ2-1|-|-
CASRSVRIGGNEQFF
TGTGCCAGCAGGTCGGTCCGGATAGGCGGCAATGAGCAGTTCTTC
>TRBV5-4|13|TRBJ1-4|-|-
CASSADSGEKLFF
TGTGCCAGCAGCGCGGACAGTGGCGAAAAACTGTTTTTT
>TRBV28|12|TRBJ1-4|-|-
CATGYGNEKLFF
TGTGCCACGGGGTATGGTAATGAAAAACTGTTTTTT
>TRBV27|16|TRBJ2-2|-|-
CASTAVETRGLGELFF
TGTGCCAGCACCGCAGTGGAGACTAGAGGTCTCGGGGAGCTGTTTTTT
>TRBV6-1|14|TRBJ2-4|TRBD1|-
CASKDTGAENIQYF
TGTGCCAGCAAAGACACAGGGGCTGAAAACATTCAGTACTTC
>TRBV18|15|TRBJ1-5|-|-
CASSPTGFSNQPQHF
TGTGCCAGCTCACCGACAGGATTTAGCAATCAGCCCCAGCATTTT
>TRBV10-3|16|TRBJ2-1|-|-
CAIRIETSSLYNEQFF
TGTGCCATCAGGATTGAAACTAGTTCCTTATACAATGAGCAGTTCTTC
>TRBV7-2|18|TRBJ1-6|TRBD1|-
CASSPWTGLLSYNSPLHF
TGTGCCAGCAGCCCGTGGACAGGGTTGCTCTCCTATAATTCACCCCTCCACTTT
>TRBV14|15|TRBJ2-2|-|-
CASSQVSLGSGELFF
TGTGCCAGCAGCCAAGTTTCTTTGGGGAGCGGGGAGCTGTTTTTT
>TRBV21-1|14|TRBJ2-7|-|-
CASSKVNSNYEQYF
TGTGCCAGCAGCAAAGTGAATAGCAACTACGAGCAGTACTTC
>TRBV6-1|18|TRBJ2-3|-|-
CASSEEVGAATRTDTQYF
TGTGCCAGCAGTGAAGAAGTTGGAGCAGCAACCCGCACAGATACGCAGTATTTT
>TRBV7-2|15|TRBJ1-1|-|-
CASSLVAGSYTEAFF
TGTGCCAGCAGCTTAGTAGCGGGGAGCTACACTGAAGCTTTCTTT
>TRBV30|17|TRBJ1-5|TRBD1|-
CAWSSLRDRGPNQPQHF
TGTGCCTGGAGCTCACTCCGGGACAGGGGCCCCAATCAGCCCCAGCATTTT
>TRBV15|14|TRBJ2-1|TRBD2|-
CATSRSGGWDEQFF
TGTGCCACCAGCAGATCCGGGGGGTGGGATGAGCAGTTCTTC
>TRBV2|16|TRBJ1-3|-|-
CASSDAGPRSGNTIYF
TGTGCCAGCAGTGATGCAGGTCCCCGCTCTGGAAACACCATATATTTT
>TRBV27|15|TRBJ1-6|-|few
CASRSGSPYNSPLHF
TGTGCCAGCAGGTCGGGGTCCCCCTATAATTCACCCCTCCACTTT
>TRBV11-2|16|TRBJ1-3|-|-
CASSPIQGGAGNTIYF
TGTGCCAGCAGTCCAATACAGGGAGGGGCTGGAAACACCATATATTTT
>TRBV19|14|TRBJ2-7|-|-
CASSLQASAYEQYF
TGTGCCAGTAGCCTCCAGGCATCGGCTTACGAGCAGTACTTC
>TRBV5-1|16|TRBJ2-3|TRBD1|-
CASSYRLGGFADTQYF
TGCGCCAGCAGCTACCGGTTAGGGGGCTTCGCAGATACGCAGTATTTT
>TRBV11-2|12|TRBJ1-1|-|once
CASSLTATEAFF
TGTGCCAGCAGCTTGACAGCTACTGAAGCTTTCTTT
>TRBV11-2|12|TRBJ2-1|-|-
CASSLTYNEQFF
TGTGCCAGCAGCTTAACTTACAATGAGCAGTTCTTC
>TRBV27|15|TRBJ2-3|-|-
CASSRTGLRADTQYF
TGTGCCAGCAGTAGAACAGGGTTAAGGGCAGATACGCAGTATTTT
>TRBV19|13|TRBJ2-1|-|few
CASSIFGGDEQFF
TGTGCCAGTAGTATATTTGGGGGCGATGAGCAGTTCTTC
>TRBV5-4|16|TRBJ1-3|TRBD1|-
CASSNPSRGAGNTIYF
TGTGCCAGCAGCAATCCGAGCAGGGGGGCCGGAAACACCATATATTTT
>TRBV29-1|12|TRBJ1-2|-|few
CSVESRGMGYTF
TGCAGCGTTGAGTCCCGGGGGATGGGCTACACCTTC
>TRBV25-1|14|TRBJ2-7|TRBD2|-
CASNPGGSSYEQYF
TGTGCCAGCAACCCCGGGGGGTCCTCCTACGAGCAGTACTTC
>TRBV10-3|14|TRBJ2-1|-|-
CAIGKAGSYNEQFF
TGTGCCATCGGGAAAGCGGGCTCCTACAATGAGCAGTTCTTC
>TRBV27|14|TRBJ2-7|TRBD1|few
CASSYSDRGYEQYF
TGTGCCAGCTCATACTCCGACAGGGGCTACGAGCAGTACTTC
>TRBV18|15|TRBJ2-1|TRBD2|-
CASSPTTSGAGEQFF
TGTGCCAGCTCACCGACCACTAGCGGCGCAGGTGAGCAGTTCTTC
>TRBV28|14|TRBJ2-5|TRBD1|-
CASSYIQGGGSQYF
TGTGCCAGCAGTTATATACAGGGGGGTGGATCCCAGTACTTC
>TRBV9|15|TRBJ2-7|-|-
CASSPTVGRSYEQYF
TGTGCCAGCAGCCCCACCGTGGGGCGTTCCTACGAGCAGTACTTC
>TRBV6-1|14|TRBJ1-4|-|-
CASRSPGANEKLFF
TGTGCCAGCAGGTCGCCAGGGGCTAATGAAAAACTGTTTTTT
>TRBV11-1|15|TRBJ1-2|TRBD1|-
CASSSGTGPEYGYTF
TGTGCCAGCAGCTCCGGGACAGGGCCTGAATATGGCTACACCTTC